These T cell receptor beta chains were read from a single sample in a study of control samples from healthy donors and cancer patients. Sequenced by immunoSEQ multiplex PCR; TCRdb stores in-frame clones only, minus some. The sample lists approximately 120,000 clones; around 87% were seen once. The specimen sequenced was blood. The receptors originated from a man in his fifties or sixties in good health. Each CDR3 is given with its conserved first and last residue. D genes are given only for firm matches. Clone size appears in some rows only: once, few, many, or a class for an expanded clone.

>TRBV6-5|TRBD1|-|TRBJ1-1
CASSTTGGGEAFF
TGTGCCAGCAGTACGACAGGGGGCGGTGAAGCTTTCTTT
>TRBV7-9|-|-|TRBJ2-6
CASSLDPEGANVLTF
TGTGCCAGCAGCTTAGATCCGGAAGGGGCCAACGTCCTGACTTTC
>TRBV19|-|-|TRBJ1-4
CASSSTGYLYEKLFF
TGTGCCAGTAGTTCTACAGGGTATCTCTATGAAAAACTGTTTTTT
>TRBV30|-|-|TRBJ1-1
CAWKEDLNTEAFF
TGTGCCTGGAAGGAGGACCTGAACACTGAAGCTTTCTTT
>TRBV28|TRBD1|once|TRBJ1-4
CASSTGAFGTNEKLFF
TGTGCCAGCAGCACAGGGGCCTTTGGGACTAATGAAAAACTGTTTTTT
>TRBV7-8|-|-|TRBJ2-4
CASSITDIKNIQYF
TGTGCCAGCAGCATTACAGATATCAAAAACATTCAGTACTTC
>TRBV18|-|-|TRBJ1-1
CASSPSQGNTEAFF
TGTGCCAGCTCACCAAGCCAGGGAAACACTGAAGCTTTCTTT
>TRBV6-5|-|-|TRBJ2-7
CASSPIGGALYEQYF
TGTGCCAGCAGCCCCATCGGGGGAGCGCTTTACGAGCAGTACTTC
>TRBV6-6|-|-|TRBJ1-4
CASSYGPHEKLFF
TGTGCCAGCAGTTACGGCCCACACGAAAAACTGTTTTTT
>TRBV10-3|-|-|TRBJ2-3
CAISGQTITDTQYF
TGTGCCATCAGTGGACAAACCATCACAGATACGCAGTATTTT
>TRBV7-2|-|-|TRBJ2-1
CASSFSTGREQFF
TGTGCCAGCAGCTTTTCTACAGGGCGTGAGCAGTTCTTC
>TRBV2|-|-|TRBJ2-7
CASRPHRTAYEQYF
TGTGCCAGCAGACCCCACAGGACCGCCTACGAGCAGTACTTC
>TRBV12-3/TRBV12-4|-|-|TRBJ1-1
CASSLVMNTEAFF
TGTGCCAGCAGTTTGGTCATGAACACTGAAGCTTTCTTT
>TRBV24-1|-|once|TRBJ2-3
CATSDNPSTGSTDTQYF
TGTGCCACCAGTGACAATCCATCGACAGGCTCCACAGATACGCAGTATTTT
>TRBV7-6|-|-|TRBJ2-3
CASSLAWVSDTQYF
TGTGCCAGCAGCTTAGCATGGGTTTCAGATACGCAGTATTTT
>TRBV28|-|-|TRBJ2-2
CASSPRTGELFF
TGTGCCAGCAGTCCGAGGACAGGGGAGCTGTTTTTT
>TRBV28|TRBD1|-|TRBJ2-1
CASSPRGQGAYNEQFF
TGTGCCAGCAGCCCCCGGGGACAGGGGGCCTACAATGAGCAGTTCTTC
>TRBV3-1/TRBV3-2|TRBD1|-|TRBJ1-4
CASSQASRGRLFF
TGTGCCAGCAGCCAAGCGTCGAGGGGGCGACTGTTTTTT
>TRBV7-2|-|-|TRBJ2-1
CASRAQVSSYNEQFF
TGTGCCAGCAGGGCACAGGTCAGCTCCTACAATGAGCAGTTCTTC
>TRBV28|TRBD1|-|TRBJ1-1
CASSYGNRGGTFF
TGTGCCAGCAGTTACGGGAACAGGGGGGGGACTTTCTTT
>TRBV28|TRBD1|few|TRBJ1-2
CASSGSGTGEGGYTF
TGTGCCAGCAGTGGGTCCGGGACAGGGGAAGGCGGCTACACCTTC
>TRBV6-5|TRBD1|-|TRBJ2-5
CASSYGGTQGDETQYF
TGTGCCAGCAGTTACGGCGGGACACAGGGGGACGAGACCCAGTACTTC
>TRBV19|TRBD1|few|TRBJ2-7
CASSQTGGLPAGEQYF
TGTGCCAGTAGCCAAACAGGGGGCCTCCCAGCGGGGGAGCAGTACTTC
>TRBV7-2|-|once|TRBJ2-1
CASSLDSGAYNEQFF
TGTGCCAGCAGCTTAGACTCGGGGGCGTACAATGAGCAGTTCTTC
>TRBV7-9|-|-|TRBJ1-2
CASSLFEKGSGYTF
TGTGCCAGCAGCTTATTCGAGAAGGGGTCTGGCTACACCTTC
>TRBV11-2|-|-|TRBJ2-3
CASSPGGGSRQYF
TGTGCCAGCAGCCCCGGGGGAGGTTCAAGGCAGTATTTT
>TRBV18|TRBD2|-|TRBJ2-1
CASSQLAGGNNEQFF
TGTGCCAGCTCACAGCTAGCGGGGGGGAACAATGAGCAGTTCTTC
>TRBV6-5|-|-|TRBJ2-3
CAVGGTDTQYF
TGTGCGGTGGGGGGCACAGATACGCAGTATTTT
>TRBV30|TRBD1|-|TRBJ2-1
CAWRETGDNEQFF
TGTGCCTGGAGAGAAACAGGGGACAATGAGCAGTTCTTC
>TRBV25-1|TRBD1|-|TRBJ2-7
CASSEWGPGQYEQYF
TGTGCCAGCAGTGAATGGGGGCCGGGACAGTACGAGCAGTACTTC
>TRBV7-2|-|-|TRBJ2-2
CASSLGGLNTGELFF
TGTGCCAGCAGCCTGGGGGGCCTGAACACCGGGGAGCTGTTTTTT
>TRBV12-3/TRBV12-4|-|-|TRBJ2-3
CASSLVPDTQYF
TGTGCCAGCAGTTTGGTCCCAGATACGCAGTATTTT
>TRBV6-5|-|-|TRBJ2-7
CASRNPATTYEQYF
TGTGCCAGCAGAAACCCGGCGACAACCTACGAGCAGTACTTC
>TRBV28|TRBD1|-|TRBJ1-6
CASSAQGVRSSYNSPLHF
TGTGCCAGCAGTGCCCAGGGGGTTCGAAGCTCCTATAATTCACCCCTCCACTTT
>TRBV5-5|-|once|TRBJ1-2
CATSTEYYGYTF
TGTGCCACCTCGACCGAGTACTATGGCTACACCTTC
>TRBV14|TRBD2|-|TRBJ2-5
CASSVGLAGVRIGETQYF
TGTGCCAGCAGCGTGGGACTAGCGGGGGTTCGTATTGGAGAGACCCAGTACTTC
>TRBV10-3|-|-|TRBJ1-6
CAISDFRGVSYNSPLHF
TGTGCCATCAGTGATTTTAGGGGGGTTTCCTATAATTCACCCCTCCACTTT
>TRBV6-5|TRBD1|once|TRBJ1-4
CASSRQGSTNEKLFF
TGTGCCAGCAGTCGACAGGGCAGCACTAATGAAAAACTGTTTTTT
>TRBV18|TRBD2|-|TRBJ2-3
CASSPGLAGTDTQYF
TGTGCCAGCTCCCCAGGACTAGCGGGGACAGATACGCAGTATTTT
>TRBV30|-|-|TRBJ2-5
CAWSGGLQETQYF
TGTGCCTGGAGTGGGGGGTTGCAAGAGACCCAGTACTTC
>TRBV6-2/TRBV6-3|-|-|TRBJ1-5
CASSYSMGTLTRQPQHF
TGTGCCAGCAGTTACTCGATGGGTACCCTAACTCGGCAGCCCCAGCATTTT
>TRBV10-2|-|-|TRBJ2-2
CASRQGSGTGELFF
TGCGCCAGCAGACAAGGTTCAGGCACCGGGGAGCTGTTTTTT
>TRBV19|TRBD1|-|TRBJ1-5
CASTYLQGGHNQPQHF
TGTGCCAGTACATACTTACAGGGGGGGCACAATCAGCCCCAGCATTTT
>TRBV30|-|-|TRBJ1-5
CAWSGVVQGGPQHF
TGTGCCTGGAGTGGAGTTGTCCAGGGCGGGCCCCAGCATTTT
>TRBV5-1|-|-|TRBJ2-2
CASSFDSLNTGELFF
TGCGCCAGCAGCTTCGATAGCCTAAACACCGGGGAGCTGTTTTTT
>TRBV6-1|-|-|TRBJ1-2
CASSEGLGGGYTF
TGTGCCAGCAGTGAAGGTCTTGGGGGCGGCTACACCTTC
>TRBV7-2|-|-|TRBJ1-1
CASSLFGGSSNTEAFF
TGTGCCAGCAGCTTATTCGGGGGTTCGTCGAACACTGAAGCTTTCTTT
>TRBV27|-|-|TRBJ1-1
CASSIRGGTEAFF
TGTGCCAGCAGTATAAGGGGGGGTACTGAAGCTTTCTTT
>TRBV7-9|-|-|TRBJ1-1
CASSLGGGTEAFF
TGTGCCAGCAGCTTAGGGGGAGGTACTGAAGCTTTCTTT
>TRBV2|-|-|TRBJ2-6
CASRGLSGANVLTF
TGTGCCAGCAGGGGTCTGTCTGGGGCCAACGTCCTGACTTTC
>TRBV18|-|-|TRBJ1-3
CASSHITGTGNTIYF
TGTGCCAGCTCACATATCACAGGGACTGGAAACACCATATATTTT
>TRBV27|-|-|TRBJ1-2
CASRDAGKINYGYTF
TGTGCCAGCAGGGACGCAGGGAAGATTAACTATGGCTACACCTTC